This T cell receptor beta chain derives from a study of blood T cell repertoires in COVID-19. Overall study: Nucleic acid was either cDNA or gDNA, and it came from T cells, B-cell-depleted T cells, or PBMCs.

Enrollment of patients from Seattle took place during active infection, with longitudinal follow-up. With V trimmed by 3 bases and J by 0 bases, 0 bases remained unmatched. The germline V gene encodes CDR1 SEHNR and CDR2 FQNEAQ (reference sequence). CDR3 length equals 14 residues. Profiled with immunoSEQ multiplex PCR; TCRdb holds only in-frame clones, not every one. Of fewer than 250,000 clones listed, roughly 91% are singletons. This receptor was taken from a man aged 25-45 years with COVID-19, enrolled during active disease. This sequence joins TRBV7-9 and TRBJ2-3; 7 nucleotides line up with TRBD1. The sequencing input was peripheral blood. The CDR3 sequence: CASSLDRSTDTQYF. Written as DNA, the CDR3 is TGTGCCAGCAGCTTGGACAGGAGCACAGATACGCAGTATTTT.